This TCR beta chain is from a study of identical twins. Findings and limits, study-wide: Researchers reported weaker excess twin sharing in beta out-of-frame sequences. Analyses of zero insertions could be partly confounded by invariant MAIT and iNKT cells. Among monozygotic twins, out-of-frame TCR alpha sharing exceeded what models predicted.

This clonotype was counted a few times. What it recognizes is unknown. Via MiXCR, TCRdb re-called the 5' RACE reads, giving one row per CDR3 protein. The table shows approximately 620,000 distinct CDR3 sequences, with over 8.5% occurring only once. The same data also contributed to another study, on yellow fever vaccine responses in identical twins.

The sequence derives from a woman between 18 and 29 years old in good health. Sequencing was performed on PBMCs.

The CDR3 is CATSSRQDSDTQYF. The DNA for the CDR3 is TGTGCCACCAGCAGTAGACAGGATTCAGATACGCAGTATTTT. The chain carries TRBV15 and TRBJ2-3; a weak D match, TRBD1 (6 bases). V gave up 3 bases and J gave up 4 bases, with 11 bases separating them. The CDR3 is 14 amino acids. Germline V gene lookup returns CDR1 LNHNV and CDR2 YYDKDF (reference sequence).